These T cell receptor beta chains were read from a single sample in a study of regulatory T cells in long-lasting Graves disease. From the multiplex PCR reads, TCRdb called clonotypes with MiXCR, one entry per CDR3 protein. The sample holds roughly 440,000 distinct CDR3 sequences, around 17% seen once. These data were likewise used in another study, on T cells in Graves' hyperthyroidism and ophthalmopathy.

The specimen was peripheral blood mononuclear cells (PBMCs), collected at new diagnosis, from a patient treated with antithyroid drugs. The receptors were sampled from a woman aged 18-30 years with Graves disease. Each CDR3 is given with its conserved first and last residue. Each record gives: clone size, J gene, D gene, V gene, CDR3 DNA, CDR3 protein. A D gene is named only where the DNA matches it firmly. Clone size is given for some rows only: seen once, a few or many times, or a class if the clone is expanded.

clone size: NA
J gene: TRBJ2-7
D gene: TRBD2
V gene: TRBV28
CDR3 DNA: TGTGCCAGCAGCCTCCGACTAGCGGGACCCTCCTACGAGCAGTACTTC
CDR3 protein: CASSLRLAGPSYEQYF

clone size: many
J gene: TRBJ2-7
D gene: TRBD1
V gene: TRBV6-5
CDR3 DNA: TGTGCCAGCAGTTACGGACAGGGGAGTTACGAGCAGTACTTC
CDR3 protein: CASSYGQGSYEQYF

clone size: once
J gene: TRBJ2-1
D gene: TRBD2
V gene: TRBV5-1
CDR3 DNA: TGCGCCAGCTTACCCGGGACTAGAACCCCCAATGAGCAGTTCTTC
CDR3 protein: CASLPGTRTPNEQFF

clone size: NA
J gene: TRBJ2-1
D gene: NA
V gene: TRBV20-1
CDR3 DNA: TGCAGTGCTAGTGACGGAATCCCCTACAATGAGCAGTTCTTC
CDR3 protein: CSASDGIPYNEQFF

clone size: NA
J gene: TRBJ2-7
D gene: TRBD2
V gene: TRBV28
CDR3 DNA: TGTGCCACCCTAGCGGGAGGAGGCTACGAGCAGTACTTC
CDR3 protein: CATLAGGGYEQYF

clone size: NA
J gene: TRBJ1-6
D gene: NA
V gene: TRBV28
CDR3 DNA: TGTGCCAGCAGTTTTGGACACCGTGAACTACCCCTCCACTTT
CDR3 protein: CASSFGHRELPLHF

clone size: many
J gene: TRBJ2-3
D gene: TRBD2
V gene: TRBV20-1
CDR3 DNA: TGCAGTGTCGGGTGGGGTCAGACTAGCGGAGATACGCAGTATTTT
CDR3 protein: CSVGWGQTSGDTQYF

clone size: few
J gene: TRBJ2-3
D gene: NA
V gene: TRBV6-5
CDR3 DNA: TGTGCCAGCAGTTACTCTGCGTCCCCAGATACGCAGTATTTT
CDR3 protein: CASSYSASPDTQYF

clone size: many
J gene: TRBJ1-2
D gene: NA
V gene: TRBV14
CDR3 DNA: TGTGCCAGCAGGCCCTCCCTCGGAGCTAACTATGGCTACACCTTC
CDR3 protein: CASRPSLGANYGYTF

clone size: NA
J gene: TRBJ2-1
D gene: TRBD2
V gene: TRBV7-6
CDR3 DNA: TGTGCCAGCAGCTTTTCAGCGGGAGGTGGCGATGAGCAGTTCTTC
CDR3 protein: CASSFSAGGGDEQFF

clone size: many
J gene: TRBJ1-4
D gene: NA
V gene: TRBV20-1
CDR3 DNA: TGCAGTGCTAGGGGAGAACGTGAAAAACTGTTTTTT
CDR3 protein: CSARGEREKLFF

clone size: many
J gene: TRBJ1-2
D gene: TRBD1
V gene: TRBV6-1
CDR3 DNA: TGTGCCAGCCCAGGGCTACTGGGACAGAATGGCTACACCTTC
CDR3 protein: CASPGLLGQNGYTF

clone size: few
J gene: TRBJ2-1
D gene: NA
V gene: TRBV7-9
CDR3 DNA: TGTGCCAGCAGCCACGGCTCGGGACCCAATGAGCAGTTCTTC
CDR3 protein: CASSHGSGPNEQFF

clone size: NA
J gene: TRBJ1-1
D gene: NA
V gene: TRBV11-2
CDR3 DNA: TGTGCCAGCAGCGCAACAGAAGGGCCTACTGAAGCTTTCTTT
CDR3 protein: CASSATEGPTEAFF

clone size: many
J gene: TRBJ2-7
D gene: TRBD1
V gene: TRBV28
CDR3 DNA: TGTGCCAGCAGCTCCGACCCCGCGGTGACAGGGGTTCTCTCCTACGAGCAGTACTTC
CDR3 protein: CASSSDPAVTGVLSYEQYF

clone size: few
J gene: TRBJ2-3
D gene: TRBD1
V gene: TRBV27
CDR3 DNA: TGTGCCAGCAGTTTACTAGGACAGGGTACCACAGATACGCAGTATTTT
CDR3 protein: CASSLLGQGTTDTQYF

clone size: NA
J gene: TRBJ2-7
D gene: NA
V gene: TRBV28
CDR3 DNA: TGTGCCAGCAGTTTTGCGGTCTACGAGCAGTACTTC
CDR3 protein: CASSFAVYEQYF

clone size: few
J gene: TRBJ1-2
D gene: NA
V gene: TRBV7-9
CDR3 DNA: TGTGCCAGCAGCTTAGTTGGTAGGAGTTTCTATGGCTACACCTTC
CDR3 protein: CASSLVGRSFYGYTF

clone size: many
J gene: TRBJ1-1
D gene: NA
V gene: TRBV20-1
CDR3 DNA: TGCAGTGGAGCCGCGGCGAACACTGAAGCTTTCTTT
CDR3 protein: CSGAAANTEAFF

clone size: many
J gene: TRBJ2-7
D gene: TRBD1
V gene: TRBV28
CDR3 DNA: TGTGCCAGCAGTCCCCAAGGGGGCAACTACGAGCAGTACTTC
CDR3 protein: CASSPQGGNYEQYF

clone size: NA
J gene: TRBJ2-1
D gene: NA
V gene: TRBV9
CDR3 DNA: TGTGCCAGCAGCGTAGAGGTGGAGAGCTCCTACAATGAGCAGTTCTTC
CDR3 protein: CASSVEVESSYNEQFF

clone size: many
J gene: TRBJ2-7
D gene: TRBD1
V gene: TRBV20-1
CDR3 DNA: TGCAGTGCTAGAACGGACAGGGGCTACGAGCAGTACTTC
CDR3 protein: CSARTDRGYEQYF

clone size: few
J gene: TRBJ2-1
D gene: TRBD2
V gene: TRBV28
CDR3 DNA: TGTGCCAGCAGCTCCGCTGCCGGCGGGAGCTCCTACAATGAGCAGTTCTTC
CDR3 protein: CASSSAAGGSSYNEQFF

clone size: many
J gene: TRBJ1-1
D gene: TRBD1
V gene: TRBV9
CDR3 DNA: TGTGCCAGCAGCGTCCTTCCCGGGACAGCCAACACTGAAGCTTTCTTT
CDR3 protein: CASSVLPGTANTEAFF

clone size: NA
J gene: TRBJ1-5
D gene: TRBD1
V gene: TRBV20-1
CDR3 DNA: TGCAGTGCTAGTGGGACAGGGCCAAATCAGCCCCAGCATTTT
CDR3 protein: CSASGTGPNQPQHF

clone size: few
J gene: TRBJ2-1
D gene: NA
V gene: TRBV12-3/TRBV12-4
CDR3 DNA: TGTGCCAGCAGTTCCCTGCAGGTAGGGAGATACAATGAGCAGTTCTTC
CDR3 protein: CASSSLQVGRYNEQFF

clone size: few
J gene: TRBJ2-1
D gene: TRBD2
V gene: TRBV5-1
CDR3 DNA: TGCGCCAGCAGCTTGCGAGCTAGCGGGAGCTCCTACAATGAGCAGTTCTTC
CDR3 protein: CASSLRASGSSYNEQFF

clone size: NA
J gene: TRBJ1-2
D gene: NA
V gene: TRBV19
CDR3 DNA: TGTGCCAGTAGTAAAAGACAGGGCTACACCTTC
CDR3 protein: CASSKRQGYTF

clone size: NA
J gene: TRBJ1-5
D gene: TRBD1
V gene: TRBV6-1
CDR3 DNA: TGTGCCAGCAGTAACGGGACAGGGATGGATCAGCCCCAGCATTTT
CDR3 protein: CASSNGTGMDQPQHF

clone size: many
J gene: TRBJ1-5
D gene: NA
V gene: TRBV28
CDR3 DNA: TGTGCCAGCAGTTTGCGGGATTCCAATCAGCCCCAGCATTTT
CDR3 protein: CASSLRDSNQPQHF

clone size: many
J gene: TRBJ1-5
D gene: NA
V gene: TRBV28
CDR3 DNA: TGTGCCAGCAGTTTAATAGGGAATAGCAATCAGCCCCAGCATTTT
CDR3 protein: CASSLIGNSNQPQHF

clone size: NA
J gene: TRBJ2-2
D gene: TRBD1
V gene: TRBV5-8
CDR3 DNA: TGTGCCAGCAGCTTGATTGCAGGGGGCGCGGCCGGGGAGCTGTTTTTT
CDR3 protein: CASSLIAGGAAGELFF

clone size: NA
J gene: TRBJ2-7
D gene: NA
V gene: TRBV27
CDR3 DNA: TGTGCCAGCAGTTTTTTCACAGGGACGACCTACGAGCAGTACTTC
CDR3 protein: CASSFFTGTTYEQYF

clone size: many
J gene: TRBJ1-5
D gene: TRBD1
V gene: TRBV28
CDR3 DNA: TGTGCCAGCAGTCCGGGGACAGGGTATAGCAATCAGCCCCAGCATTTT
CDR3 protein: CASSPGTGYSNQPQHF

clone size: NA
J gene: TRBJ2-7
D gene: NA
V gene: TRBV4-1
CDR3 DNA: TGCGCCAGCAGCCAAGCCCTCCTCTACGAGCAGTACTTC
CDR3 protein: CASSQALLYEQYF

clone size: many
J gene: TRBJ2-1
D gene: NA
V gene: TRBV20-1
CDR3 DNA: TGCAGTGCTAGTAAGCGGAGCTCCTACAATGAGCAGTTCTTC
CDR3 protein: CSASKRSSYNEQFF

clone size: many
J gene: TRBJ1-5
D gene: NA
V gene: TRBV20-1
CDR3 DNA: TGCAGTGCTAGATGGGGTTTCGATCAGCCCCAGCATTTT
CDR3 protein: CSARWGFDQPQHF

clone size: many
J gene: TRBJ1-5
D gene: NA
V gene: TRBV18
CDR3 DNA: TGTGCCAGCTCACCGGGGGGAAGCAATCAGCCCCAGCATTTT
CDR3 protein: CASSPGGSNQPQHF

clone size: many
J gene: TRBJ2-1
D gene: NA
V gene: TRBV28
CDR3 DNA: TGTGCCAGCAGCCCGGGCCGATACAATGAGCAGTTCTTC
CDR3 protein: CASSPGRYNEQFF

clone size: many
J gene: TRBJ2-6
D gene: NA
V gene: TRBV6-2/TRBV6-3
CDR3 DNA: TGTGCCAGCAGTTACTCGCCTATCAGGCAGACCAGATCTGGGGCCAACGTCCTGACTTTC
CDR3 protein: CASSYSPIRQTRSGANVLTF

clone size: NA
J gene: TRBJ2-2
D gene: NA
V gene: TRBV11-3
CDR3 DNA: TGTGCCAGCAGCTTAGGGCGCCAGGGTAACACCGGGGAGCTGTTTTTT
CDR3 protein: CASSLGRQGNTGELFF